Below, 6 T cell receptor beta chains from the same sample are listed, as sequenced in a study of blood T cells in healthy people across ages. Through a sample-barcoded 5' primer and a J-beta primer mix, a second PCR was run for roughly 6 to 12 cycles. TCRdb analysed the 5' RACE reads with MiXCR anew, one entry per CDR3 protein. This sample has 1.8 million or so distinct CDR3 sequences, with 30% to 40% found just once. The sample comprised blood. The receptors were sampled from a human donor in good health.

CDR3 residues: CASSFRQAGNSPLHF. CDR3 nucleotide sequence: TGCGCCAGCAGCTTTCGACAGGCGGGAAATTCACCCCTCCACTTT. This chain joins TRBV5-1 and TRBJ1-6; D possibly corresponds to TRBD1 (6 bases). CDR1 is SGHRS, CDR2 YFSETQ, per germline. There are 15 residues in the CDR3. V shed 2 bases and J shed 7 bases, with 13 bases lying between them.

The rearrangement links TRBV5-4 to TRBJ1-5; TRBD1 might be the D (6 bases). Germline V gene sequence: CDR1 SGHNT, CDR2 YYREEE (reference sequence). The CDR3 consists of 17 residues. The V gene lost 4 bases and the J gene lost 0 bases, with 17 bases spanning the gap. CDR3 sequence reads: CASSETGGGTSNQPQHF. CDR3 nucleotides: TGTGCCAGCAGCGAGACAGGCGGGGGTACTAGCAATCAGCCCCAGCATTTT.

This chain links TRBV11-2 with TRBJ2-1, with D unresolved. From germline, CDR1 is SGHAT and CDR2 FQNNGV. V lost 6 bases and J lost 2, with 17 bases in between. This CDR3 spans 16 amino acids. The CDR3 is CASRHTVGFAYNEQFF. The CDR3 nucleotides read TGTGCCAGCAGACATACAGTCGGGTTTGCCTACAATGAGCAGTTCTTC.

The V gene is TRBV7-6, the J gene TRBJ2-1; 9 bases line up with TRBD1. The V segment lost 5 bases and the J segment 8 bases; nucleotides outside the gene matches: 10. This CDR3 has 15 residues. From germline, CDR1 is SGHVS and CDR2 FNYEAQ. CDR3 sequence reads: CASSPGTGRPDEQFF. Written as DNA, the CDR3 is TGTGCCAGCAGCCCTGGGACAGGGAGGCCCGATGAGCAGTTCTTC.

This clonotype was observed a few times. This rearrangement joins TRBV7-6 to TRBJ1-5; D is possibly TRBD1 (6 bases). The ends were cut back, 0 bases at V and 6 bases at J, with 15 bases in the middle. Germline CDR1 reads SGHVS; CDR2 reads FNYEAQ. CDR3 size: 16 residues. The CDR3, as DNA: TGTGCCAGCAGCTTAGCGCAGGGGCGGGCAGGTCAGCCCCAGCATTTT. Its protein is CASSLAQGRAGQPQHF.

V gene TRBV20-1 combines with J gene TRBJ2-7; 8 bases are shared with TRBD2. In germline, CDR1 is DFQATT, CDR2 SNEGSKA (reference sequence). The CDR3 runs to 17 residues. Trimming cost V 4 bases and J 3 bases; bases outside gene matches: 17. Written as DNA, the CDR3 is TGCAGTGCTACCGACTGGGGTAGCGGGGAGGAGAGCTACGAGCAGTACTTC. This encodes CSATDWGSGEESYEQYF.